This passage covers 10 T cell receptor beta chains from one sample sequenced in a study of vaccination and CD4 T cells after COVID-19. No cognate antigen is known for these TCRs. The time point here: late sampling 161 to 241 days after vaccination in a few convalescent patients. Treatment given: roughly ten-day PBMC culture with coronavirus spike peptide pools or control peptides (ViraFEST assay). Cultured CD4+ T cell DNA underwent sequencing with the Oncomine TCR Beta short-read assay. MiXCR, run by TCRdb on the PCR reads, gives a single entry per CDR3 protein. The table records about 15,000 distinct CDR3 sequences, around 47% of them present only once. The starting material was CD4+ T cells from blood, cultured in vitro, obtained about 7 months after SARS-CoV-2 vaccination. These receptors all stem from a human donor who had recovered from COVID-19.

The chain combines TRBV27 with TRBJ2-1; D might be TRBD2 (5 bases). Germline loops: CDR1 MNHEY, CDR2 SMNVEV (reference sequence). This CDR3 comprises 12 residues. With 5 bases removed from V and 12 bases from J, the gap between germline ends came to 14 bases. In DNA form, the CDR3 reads TGTGCCAGCAGTGGGCCGGGCGGGCTGCAGTTCTTC. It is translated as CASSGPGGLQFF.

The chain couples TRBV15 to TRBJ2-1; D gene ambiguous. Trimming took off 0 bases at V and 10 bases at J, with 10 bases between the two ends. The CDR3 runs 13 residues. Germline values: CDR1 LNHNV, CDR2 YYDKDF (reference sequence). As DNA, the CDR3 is TGTGCCACCAGCAGAGATAGGGCTACCGAGCAGTTCTTC. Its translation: CATSRDRATEQFF. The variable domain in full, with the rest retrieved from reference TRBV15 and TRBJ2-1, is DAMVIQNPRYQVTQFGKPVTLSCSQTLNHNVMYWYQQKSSQAPKLLFHYYDKDFNNEADTPDNFQSRRPNTSFCFLDIRSPGLGDTAMYLCATSRDRATEQFFGPGTRLTVL.

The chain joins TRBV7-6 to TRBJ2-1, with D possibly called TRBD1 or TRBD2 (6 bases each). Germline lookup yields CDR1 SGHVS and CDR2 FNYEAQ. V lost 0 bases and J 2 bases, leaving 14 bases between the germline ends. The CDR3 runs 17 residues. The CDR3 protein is CASSLAYGGDTYNEQFF. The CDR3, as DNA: TGTGCCAGCAGCTTAGCTTACGGGGGCGATACCTACAATGAGCAGTTCTTC.

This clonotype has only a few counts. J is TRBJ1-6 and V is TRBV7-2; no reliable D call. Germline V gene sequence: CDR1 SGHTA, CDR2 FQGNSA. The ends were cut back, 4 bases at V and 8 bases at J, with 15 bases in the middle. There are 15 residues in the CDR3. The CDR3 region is CASSSPPSAYSPLHF. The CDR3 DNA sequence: TGTGCCAGCAGCTCCCCCCCCTCAGCCTATTCACCCCTCCACTTT.

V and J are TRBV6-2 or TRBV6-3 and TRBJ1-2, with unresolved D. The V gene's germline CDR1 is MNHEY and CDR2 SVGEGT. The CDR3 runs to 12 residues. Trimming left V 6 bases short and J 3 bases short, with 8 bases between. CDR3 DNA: TGTGCCAGCAGGCAGCCCTACTATGGCTACACCTTC. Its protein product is CASRQPYYGYTF.

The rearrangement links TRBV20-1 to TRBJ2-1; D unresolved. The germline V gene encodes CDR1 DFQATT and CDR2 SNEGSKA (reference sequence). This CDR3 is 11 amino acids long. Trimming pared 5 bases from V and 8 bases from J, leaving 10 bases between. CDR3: CSAPTEDEQFF. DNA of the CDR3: TGCAGTGCTCCTACCGAAGATGAGCAGTTCTTC.

Written as DNA, the CDR3 is TGTGCCAGCAGCTTAAACACCGGGGAGCTGTTTTTT. It encodes CASSLNTGELFF. The rearrangement joins TRBV7-9 to TRBJ2-2; unclear D gene. This CDR3 has 12 amino acids. Deletions cut 2 bases from V and 2 bases from J, with 0 bases between. Germline loops: CDR1 SEHNR, CDR2 FQNEAQ (reference sequence).

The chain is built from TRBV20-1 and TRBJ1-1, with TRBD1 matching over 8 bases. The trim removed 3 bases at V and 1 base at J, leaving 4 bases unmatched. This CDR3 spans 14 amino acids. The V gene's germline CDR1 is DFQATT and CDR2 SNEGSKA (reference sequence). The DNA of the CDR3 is TGCAGTGCTAGCAAAGGACAGGGGAACACTGAAGCTTTCTTT. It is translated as CSASKGQGNTEAFF.

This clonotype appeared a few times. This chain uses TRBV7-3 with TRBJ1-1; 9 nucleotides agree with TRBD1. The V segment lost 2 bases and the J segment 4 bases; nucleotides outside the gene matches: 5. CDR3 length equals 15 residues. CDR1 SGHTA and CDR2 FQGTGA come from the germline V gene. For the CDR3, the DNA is TGTGCCAGCAGCTTATTGGGACAGGGAACCACTGAAGCTTTCTTT. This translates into CASSLLGQGTTEAFF.

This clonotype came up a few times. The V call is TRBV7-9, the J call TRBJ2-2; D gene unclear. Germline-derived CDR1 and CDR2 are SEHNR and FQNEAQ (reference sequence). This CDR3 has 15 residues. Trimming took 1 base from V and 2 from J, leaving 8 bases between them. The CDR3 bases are TGTGCCAGCAGCTTAGGACGGTCAAACACCGGGGAGCTGTTTTTT. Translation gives CASSLGRSNTGELFF.